The 12 T cell receptor beta chains below were found in one sample sequenced in a study of T cell changes during pregnancy in multiple sclerosis. The data were produced by immunoSEQ multiplex PCR, yet TCRdb's version contains in-frame clones alone and is incomplete. The table has about 40,000 clones, around 92% seen once; the top ten hold about 0.51%. The starting material was CD4+ T cells from peripheral blood mononuclear cells, obtained in the second trimester of pregnancy. The receptors derive from a female donor in good health, enrolled as a control in a pregnancy study.

A remark on this clone: One end of the junction is discordant with germline, which a read error may explain. This chain uses TRBV7-7 with TRBJ2-5; 7 bases align to TRBD2. Germline loops: CDR1 SSHAT, CDR2 FNYEAQ (reference sequence). This CDR3 spans 14 amino acids. Here the CDR3 DNA reads TGTGCTAGCAGCTTTTCGGGGGGCCAAGAGACCCAGTACTTC. Translation gives CASSFSGGQETQYF.

V is TRBV28 and J is TRBJ2-2; 8 bases are a match to TRBD1. CDR1 and CDR2 (germline): MDHEN, SYDVKM. This CDR3 has 14 residues. The junction had 6 bases not matched to a gene; V was cut back by 7 bases and J by 5 bases. The chain's CDR3 is CASIAGGWTGELFF. CDR3 DNA sequence: TGTGCCAGCATAGCAGGGGGCTGGACCGGGGAGCTGTTTTTT.

In this sample, this clone turned up once. The chain has TRBV5-5 and TRBJ2-3; D is possibly TRBD2 (6 bases). Germline CDR1 and CDR2: SGHKS and YYEKEE (reference sequence). The CDR3 is 16 residues long. V dropped 0 bases and J dropped 4 bases, with 15 bases sitting between them. The chain's CDR3 is CASSLEASVRADTQYF. Here the CDR3 DNA reads TGTGCCAGCAGCTTGGAGGCTAGCGTCCGTGCAGATACGCAGTATTTT.

V gene TRBV7-2 combines with J gene TRBJ1-5; D gene ambiguous. Trimming removed 5 bases at V and 4 bases at J, with 6 bases between. Germline CDR1 SGHTA, CDR2 FQGNSA. The CDR3 runs 12 residues. The CDR3 DNA is TGTGCCAGCAGCGACTTTAATCAGCCCCAGCATTTT. It codes for CASSDFNQPQHF.

The chain recombines TRBV7-6 with TRBJ1-2; TRBD1 agrees at 7 bases. Trimming at V came to 4 bases and at J to 7 bases, leaving 33 bases not matched to a gene. The CDR3 runs to 22 residues. CDR1 and CDR2 (germline): SGHVS, FNYEAQ. CDR3 sequence (DNA): TGTGCCAGCAGCTCTCAAAGGACAGGAGACCTTTCTAGCTCAAAATTTCTCGGTGGCTACACCTTC. It yields the protein CASSSQRTGDLSSSKFLGGYTF.

This clone was seen a single time. V and J are TRBV18 and TRBJ1-2; a possible D gene is TRBD1 (5 bases). Germline V gene data show CDR1 as KGHSH and CDR2 as LQKENI. The V and J ends lost 2 bases and 6 bases respectively, with 10 bases between them. The CDR3 has 13 amino acids. The DNA for the CDR3 is TGTGCCAGCTCACCAGCCAGGGCCGATGGCTACACCTTC. It specifies CASSPARADGYTF.

The chain links TRBV19 to TRBJ1-4; 10 nucleotides align to TRBD1. With V trimmed by 6 bases and J by 0 bases, 7 bases remained unmatched. The CDR3 has 17 residues. Germline V lookup: CDR1 LNHDA, CDR2 SQIVND (reference sequence). CDR3 amino acids: CASSPEGTGATNEKLFF. The CDR3 DNA reads as TGTGCCAGTAGCCCCGAGGGGACAGGGGCAACTAATGAAAAACTGTTTTTT. The entire variable domain, with the rest obtained from reference TRBV19 and TRBJ1-4, is as follows: DGGITQSPKYLFRKEGQNVTLSCEQNLNHDAMYWYRQDPGQGLRLIYYSQIVNDFQKGDIAEGYSVSREKKESFPLTVTSAQKNPTAFYLCASSPEGTGATNEKLFFGSGTQLSVL.

A few counts support this clone. The chain combines TRBV11-2 with TRBJ2-7; 9 bases align to TRBD2. The CDR3 has 15 residues. Losses at the gene ends were 6 bases for V and 4 bases for J; bases not matched to a gene: 10. From germline, CDR1 is SGHAT and CDR2 FQNNGV. CDR3 in amino acids: CASSPRRLAGYEQYF. The CDR3 DNA reads TGTGCCAGCAGTCCTAGGCGTCTAGCGGGGTACGAGCAGTACTTC.

V and J are TRBV7-2 and TRBJ1-2; D is perhaps TRBD1 (6 bases). Per the germline V gene, CDR1 is SGHTA and CDR2 is FQGNSA. Between the trimmed V and J ends, which lost 11 bases and 7 bases, there was a span of 26 bases. This CDR3 is built from 15 residues. The CDR3 sequence is CALAGGEHRDGGYTF. The DNA of the CDR3 is TGTGCCCTCGCGGGGGGCGAACACAGGGATGGTGGCTACACCTTC.

The CDR3 DNA reads TGTGCCAGCAGTGCCCCGACAGGTTGGGACGGCTACACCTTC. It encodes CASSAPTGWDGYTF. This chain connects TRBV2 to TRBJ1-2; D is possibly TRBD1 (6 bases). Per the germline V gene, CDR1 is SNHLY and CDR2 is FYNNEI. V lost 4 bases, J lost 8 bases, and 17 bases lay in between. CDR3 length: 14 amino acids.

The J gene is TRBJ1-2, the V gene TRBV19, with 8 bases lining up with TRBD1. The germline V gene encodes CDR1 LNHDA and CDR2 SQIVND (reference sequence). V shed 1 base, J shed 8 bases, and the junction held 6 bases outside the gene matches. The CDR3 sequence is 14 residues long. This CDR3 is CASSIVGQGGGYTF. In DNA form, the CDR3 reads TGTGCCAGTAGTATAGTAGGACAGGGAGGCGGCTACACCTTC. Drawing the rest from reference TRBV19 and TRBJ1-2, the complete variable domain is DGGITQSPKYLFRKEGQNVTLSCEQNLNHDAMYWYRQDPGQGLRLIYYSQIVNDFQKGDIAEGYSVSREKKESFPLTVTSAQKNPTAFYLCASSIVGQGGGYTFGSGTRLTVV.

The chain recombines TRBV5-1 with TRBJ2-1; D perhaps matches TRBD2 (6 bases). Germline CDR1 SGHRS, CDR2 YFSETQ. This CDR3 has 15 residues. Trimming took 4 bases from V and 7 from J, leaving 18 bases between them. This CDR3 is CASSEPGPRGNEQFF. In DNA, the CDR3 is TGCGCCAGCAGCGAACCGGGCCCCCGGGGGAATGAGCAGTTCTTC.